This T cell receptor (beta chain) was identified during a study of T cell responses to AZD1222 COVID-19 vaccine. The study's findings and limits: Reports say nearly half of spike-specific TCRs go after unmutated variant regions.

Doses given second, at about 4 or about 12 weeks, were pooled. As for this clone: The antigen is not known.

Repertoires were generated with immunoSEQ multiplex PCR, while TCRdb's copy carries only in-frame clones and drops some. The data show roughly 140,000 clones, with roughly 90% seen just once and about 1.6% held by the top ten. The CDR3 spans 15 residues. Here the sequenced sample was peripheral blood, taken 28 days after the second AZD1222 dose. The TCR comes from an adult who received the AZD1222 COVID-19 vaccine. This rearrangement joins TRBV21-1 to TRBJ1-2. TRBV21-1 is marked as a pseudogene. The CDR3 DNA reads TGTGCCAGCAGCACGGGGAGGGGGGGCAGATATGGCTACACCTTC. This encodes CASSTGRGGRYGYTF.